Shown below are 29 T cell receptor beta chains from a single sample sequenced in a study of identifying expanded T cells in peripheral blood. Here immunoSEQ multiplex PCR was the method, and the copy in TCRdb shows in-frame clones only, minus some. This table holds tens of thousands of clones, roughly 88% found once. Material for sequencing was blood. These receptor sequences come from a person aged 18-70 years in good health.

The V gene is TRBV6-1, the J gene TRBJ1-6; D not certain. The CDR3 sequence is 13 residues long. The V and J ends lost 4 bases and 6 bases respectively, with 7 bases between them. Per the germline V gene, CDR1 is MNHNS and CDR2 is SASEGT. CDR3 amino acids: CASSGHVNSPLHF. The DNA for the CDR3 is TGTGCCAGCAGTGGACACGTTAATTCACCCCTCCACTTT.

J is TRBJ1-1 and V is TRBV7-2; D is unclear. CDR3 length: 13 residues. In germline, CDR1 is SGHTA, CDR2 FQGNSA. V was shortened by 2 bases and J by 1 base, with 5 bases between the two germline ends. CDR3 bases: TGTGCCAGCAGCTTAAAGAGGAACACTGAAGCTTTCTTT. Translated, it gives CASSLKRNTEAFF.

The chain links TRBV5-4 to TRBJ2-7; D is uncertain. The CDR3 is made up of 12 amino acids. The V end was cut by 4 bases, the J end by 0 bases, with 5 bases between. Germline loops: CDR1 SGHNT, CDR2 YYREEE (reference sequence). The CDR3 DNA is TGTGCCAGCAGCGGGGACTCCTACGAGCAGTACTTC. This encodes CASSGDSYEQYF.

The sample holds one count of this clone. The chain couples TRBV30 to TRBJ1-1, with D possibly matching TRBD1 (5 bases). Trimming took off 0 bases at V and 3 bases at J, with 14 bases between the two ends. CDR1 and CDR2 (germline): GTSNPN, SVGIG (reference sequence). This CDR3 contains 15 residues. The CDR3 DNA is TGTGCCTGGAGTGTACCATGGGGGACCGACACTGAAGCTTTCTTT. This translates into CAWSVPWGTDTEAFF.

A note on this clone: This same CDR3 is encoded by further DNA sequences in the sample. This chain connects TRBV5-4 to TRBJ2-2; 12 nucleotides line up with TRBD2. V lost 3 bases, J lost 5 bases, and 2 bases stayed unmatched. The germline gives CDR1 SGHNT, CDR2 YYREEE (reference sequence). The CDR3 sequence is 15 residues long. The CDR3 sequence is CASSSSGRGTGELFF. Here the CDR3 DNA reads TGTGCCAGCAGCTCTAGCGGGAGGGGGACCGGGGAGCTGTTTTTT. Supplemented by reference TRBV5-4 and TRBJ2-2, the full variable domain reads ETGVTQSPTHLIKTRGQQVTLRCSSQSGHNTVSWYQQALGQGPQFIFQYYREEENGRGNFPPRFSGLQFPNYSSELNVNALELDDSALYLCASSSSGRGTGELFFGEGSRLTVL.

V is TRBV2 and J is TRBJ2-5; D unclear. Germline CDR1 SNHLY, CDR2 FYNNEI. V shed 5 bases and J shed 0 bases, with 7 bases lying between them. This CDR3 is built from 13 residues. The CDR3 reads CASSTRYQETQYF. For the CDR3, the DNA is TGTGCCAGCAGTACCAGGTACCAAGAGACCCAGTACTTC.

The chain recombines TRBV30 with TRBJ2-5; unclear D gene. The germline CDR1 and CDR2 sequences are GTSNPN and SVGIG (reference sequence). The CDR3 loop spans 11 amino acids. V lost 1 base and J 5 bases, leaving 5 bases between the germline ends. The CDR3 DNA follows: TGTGCCTGGAGTGGAGTGGAGACCCAGTACTTC. It yields the protein CAWSGVETQYF.

The J gene is TRBJ2-3, the V gene TRBV7-2; D is possibly TRBD2 (5 bases). Germline CDR1 and CDR2: SGHTA and FQGNSA. V lost 4 bases and J lost 2, with 22 bases in between. The CDR3 covers 18 residues. The CDR3 bases are TGTGCCAGCAGCTCCCCCCGACTATCAGAGCGAGTCACAGATACGCAGTATTTT. It codes for CASSSPRLSERVTDTQYF. The variable domain in full, with the rest retrieved from reference TRBV7-2 and TRBJ2-3, is GAGVSQSPSNKVTEKGKDVELRCDPISGHTALYWYRQSLGQGLEFLIYFQGNSAPDKSGLPSDRFSAERTGGSVSTLTIQRTQQEDSAVYLCASSSPRLSERVTDTQYFGPGTRLTVL.

The chain carries TRBV29-1 and TRBJ2-6, with D hard to call. Trimming took 6 bases from V and 0 from J, leaving 6 bases between them. This CDR3 spans 13 amino acids. Germline V gene lookup returns CDR1 SQVTM and CDR2 ANQGSEA. As DNA, the CDR3 is TGCAGCGTCGAAAGCTCTGGGGCCAACGTCCTGACTTTC. Translation gives CSVESSGANVLTF.

The chain employs TRBV25-1 and TRBJ1-2, with D possibly TRBD1 on 5 matching bases. This CDR3 region has 15 residues. Trimming pared 3 bases from V and 5 bases from J, leaving 16 bases between. Germline CDR1 and CDR2: MGHDK and SYGVNS. CDR3 region: CASSDYQGIGYGYTF. The CDR3 region has the DNA TGTGCCAGCAGTGACTATCAGGGAATTGGGTATGGCTACACCTTC.

The chain has TRBV18 and TRBJ2-1, with TRBD2 matching over 9 bases. This CDR3 contains 15 residues. Germline V gene lookup returns CDR1 KGHSH and CDR2 LQKENI. Trimming cost V 0 bases and J 6 bases; bases outside gene matches: 3. The CDR3 nucleotides are TGTGCCAGCTCACCACCGGGACTAGCCCTCAATGAGCAGTTCTTC. Translation: CASSPPGLALNEQFF.

The chain uses TRBV19 and TRBJ1-2; 7 bases line up with TRBD1. CDR1 is LNHDA and CDR2 is SQIVND in the germline V gene (reference sequence). J was trimmed by 3 bases and V by 5 bases; bases with no gene match: 9. The CDR3 covers 15 residues. Here the CDR3 DNA reads TGTGCCAGTAGTTCACCGGACAGGTTTGACTATGGCTACACCTTC. This codes for CASSSPDRFDYGYTF.

Written as DNA, the CDR3 is TGTGCCAGCAGCCCCTCGGGGGGAGGGGGGTGGGCAGATACGCAGTATTTT. As protein: CASSPSGGGGWADTQYF. This chain connects TRBV7-3 to TRBJ2-3; D might be TRBD2 (7 bases). Trimming removed 5 bases at V and 4 bases at J, with 22 bases between. CDR3 length: 17 residues. Germline values: CDR1 SGHTA, CDR2 FQGTGA. Full variable domain (rest looked up from reference TRBV7-3 and TRBJ2-3): GAGVSQTPSNKVTEKGKYVELRCDPISGHTALYWYRQSLGQGPEFLIYFQGTGAADDSGLPNDRFFAVRPEGSVSTLKIQRTERGDSAVYLCASSPSGGGGWADTQYFGPGTRLTVL.

CDR3 region: CASSLVGGGNEKLFF. The CDR3 nucleotides read TGTGCCAGCAGCTTGGTCGGAGGGGGTAATGAAAAACTGTTTTTT. The rearrangement uses TRBV5-4 and TRBJ1-4, with D perhaps TRBD1 (6 bases). CDR1 SGHNT and CDR2 YYREEE come from the germline V gene (reference sequence). This CDR3 is built from 15 residues. With 0 bases removed from V and 4 bases from J, the gap between germline ends came to 10 bases. Together with reference TRBV5-4 and TRBJ1-4, the CDR3 gives the full variable domain: ETGVTQSPTHLIKTRGQQVTLRCSSQSGHNTVSWYQQALGQGPQFIFQYYREEENGRGNFPPRFSGLQFPNYSSELNVNALELDDSALYLCASSLVGGGNEKLFFGSGTQLSVL.

This chain uses TRBV6-5 with TRBJ1-1, with D tentatively TRBD1 (5 bases). There are 14 residues in the CDR3. The germline gives CDR1 MNHEY, CDR2 SVGAGI. Trimming shortened V by 7 bases and J by 6 bases, and 18 bases separated the two germline ends. Written as DNA, the CDR3 is TGTGCCAGCACCCCTCCGGGGCTGGGCGCTGAAGCTTTCTTT. This translates into CASTPPGLGAEAFF.

This chain links TRBV18 with TRBJ2-7; the D is unclear. Per the germline V gene, CDR1 is KGHSH and CDR2 is LQKENI. V shed 6 bases and J shed 6 bases, with 24 bases lying between them. This CDR3 contains 16 residues. CDR3 region: CASSPGAGLGRREQYF. As DNA, the CDR3 is TGTGCCAGCTCCCCCGGTGCTGGGTTAGGTAGGCGCGAGCAGTACTTC.

The chain has TRBV19 and TRBJ1-1, with no clear D. Trimming took 3 bases from V and 0 from J, leaving 20 bases between them. This CDR3 is 18 amino acids long. Germline V gene sequence: CDR1 LNHDA, CDR2 SQIVND (reference sequence). CDR3 in DNA: TGTGCCAGTAGTATCTGGGCGCGTGGTCAGGTCTTGAACACTGAAGCTTTCTTT. Translation gives CASSIWARGQVLNTEAFF.

V is TRBV6-6 and J is TRBJ1-5; D is perhaps TRBD1 (6 bases). V lost 6 bases and J lost 4, with 7 bases in between. Germline V lookup: CDR1 MNHNY, CDR2 SVGAGI (reference sequence). The length of the CDR3 is 12 residues. The CDR3 region is CASRQGNQPQHF. CDR3 DNA sequence: TGTGCCAGCAGACAGGGTAATCAGCCCCAGCATTTT.

This chain uses TRBV6-1 with TRBJ2-1; TRBD2 aligns across 10 bases. J was trimmed by 2 bases and V by 1 base; bases with no gene match: 5. The CDR3 length is 17 residues. CDR1 and CDR2 from the germline V gene are MNHNS and SASEGT. The CDR3 region has the DNA TGTGCCAGCAGTGAAGAGGCCCTAGCGGGAGCCTACAATGAGCAGTTCTTC. Translation gives CASSEEALAGAYNEQFF.

The J gene is TRBJ2-7, the V gene TRBV28; 7 bases align to TRBD2. This CDR3 has 13 residues. The junction had 5 bases not matched to a gene; V was cut back by 6 bases and J by 3 bases. Germline CDR1 and CDR2: MDHEN and SYDVKM. The CDR3 DNA sequence: TGTGCCAGCAGGACTCGGGAGGACTACGAGCAGTACTTC. This codes for CASRTREDYEQYF.

The V call is TRBV29-1, the J call TRBJ2-3; D not certain. The CDR3 has 14 amino acids. V was cut by 6 bases and J by 4 bases, with 17 bases left in between. Germline lookup yields CDR1 SQVTM and CDR2 ANQGSEA. CDR3 coding DNA: TGCAGCGTGCAGGACCCCAATGCGGCAGATACGCAGTATTTT. Protein: CSVQDPNAADTQYF.

The V call is TRBV7-6, the J call TRBJ1-3; perhaps TRBD1 as D (6 bases). Trimming stripped 3 bases from V and 0 bases from J, with 12 bases between. The CDR3 runs to 16 residues. Germline V CDR1 and CDR2: SGHVS, FNYEAQ. CDR3 coding DNA: TGTGCCAGCAGCTTGGGGGACACCTACTCTGGAAACACCATATATTTT. This translates into CASSLGDTYSGNTIYF.

The chain links TRBV6-5 to TRBJ2-7; tentatively, D is TRBD1 or TRBD2 (5 bases each). The CDR3 sequence is 11 residues long. From germline, CDR1 is MNHEY and CDR2 SVGAGI. Trimming removed 6 bases from V and 6 bases from J, with 9 bases in between. CDR3: CASSRGTEQYF. CDR3 DNA sequence: TGTGCCAGCAGCCGAGGGACCGAGCAGTACTTC.

This clone was found a few times. This chain joins TRBV5-1 and TRBJ1-6; 9 bases map to TRBD1. The CDR3 spans 14 residues. CDR1 is SGHRS and CDR2 is YFSETQ in the germline V gene. The V gene end was trimmed by 5 bases and the J gene end by 7 bases; junction bases not matched to a gene: 4. The CDR3 sequence: CASSKGTGNSPLHF. The CDR3 DNA reads TGCGCCAGCAGTAAAGGGACAGGGAATTCACCCCTCCACTTT.

V gene TRBV6-5 combines with J gene TRBJ2-1; maybe TRBD1 (7 bases). CDR1 is MNHEY, CDR2 SVGAGI, per germline. The CDR3 is made up of 14 amino acids. Trimming took 2 bases from V and 7 from J, leaving 12 bases between them. The CDR3 DNA sequence: TGTGCCAGCAGTTACGGGCAGGGGGGAAATGAGCAGTTCTTC. Protein product: CASSYGQGGNEQFF.

The chain has TRBV7-9 and TRBJ2-1; 9 nucleotides agree with TRBD1. CDR3 length: 14 residues. V shed 3 bases, J shed 7 bases, and the junction held 4 bases outside the gene matches. Germline V gives CDR1 SEHNR, CDR2 FQNEAQ (reference sequence). CDR3 region: CASSFRTGANEQFF. The DNA for the CDR3 is TGTGCCAGCAGCTTCCGGACAGGGGCAAATGAGCAGTTCTTC.

The chain carries TRBV9 and TRBJ2-5; D is uncertain. The J call is uncertain, as TRBJ2-7 better fits the DNA end. CDR1 and CDR2 from the germline V gene are SGDLS and YYNGEE. CDR3 length: 15 amino acids. Here the CDR3 reads CASSVGWGLSYEQYF. In DNA, the CDR3 is TGTGCCAGCAGCGTAGGATGGGGTCTTTCCTACGAGCAGTACTTC.

This clone has only one observation. J is TRBJ2-3 and V is TRBV5-1; D is ambiguous. V was shortened by 6 bases and J by 4 bases, with 6 bases between the two germline ends. Germline V lookup: CDR1 SGHRS, CDR2 YFSETQ. The CDR3 has 11 residues. The CDR3 DNA reads as TGCGCCAGCATTGATGCAGATACGCAGTATTTT. It specifies CASIDADTQYF.

The V and J genes are TRBV2 and TRBJ2-1, with 7 bases that match TRBD1. The J segment lost 9 bases and the V segment lost 4 bases, leaving 15 bases of the junction unmatched. This CDR3 spans 16 amino acids. Germline V gene lookup returns CDR1 SNHLY and CDR2 FYNNEI. Written as DNA, the CDR3 is TGTGCCAGCAGTGCCATAGGAAGGACAGGTCCTGGTGAGCAGTTCTTC. The encoded protein is CASSAIGRTGPGEQFF.